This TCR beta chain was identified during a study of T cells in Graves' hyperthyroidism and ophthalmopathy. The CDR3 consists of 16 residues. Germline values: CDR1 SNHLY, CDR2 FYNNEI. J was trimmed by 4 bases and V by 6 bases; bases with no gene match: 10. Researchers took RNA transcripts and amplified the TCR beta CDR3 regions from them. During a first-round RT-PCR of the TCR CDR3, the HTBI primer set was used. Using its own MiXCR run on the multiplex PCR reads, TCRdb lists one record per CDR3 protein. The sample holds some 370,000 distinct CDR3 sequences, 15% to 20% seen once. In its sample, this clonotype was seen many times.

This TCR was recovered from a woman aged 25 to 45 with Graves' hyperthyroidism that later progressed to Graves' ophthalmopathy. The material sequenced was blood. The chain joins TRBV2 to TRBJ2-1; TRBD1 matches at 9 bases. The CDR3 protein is CASSDLGQGQYNEQFF. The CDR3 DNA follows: TGTGCCAGCAGCGACCTAGGACAGGGGCAGTACAATGAGCAGTTCTTC.